This record looks at one TCR beta chain sequence and its context. The sample comes from a study of blood T cell repertoires in COVID-19. Turning to the study itself: COVID-19 samples, acute and convalescent, were from the United States, Italy and Spain. T cells, B-cell-depleted T cells, or PBMCs supplied cDNA or gDNA.

In the original processing: Nucleated cell number was recorded as an estimate derived from reference gene primer amplification. Sequencing was performed with immunoSEQ multiplex PCR; in TCRdb, only in-frame clones are kept and a portion is missing. That table is the source of V, J and clone size, and D and trimming were worked out from the DNA. Of around 280,000 clones in the sample, just under 85% were seen once. This TCR came from a woman between 50 and 59 years old with active or convalescent COVID-19. The sequenced material came from peripheral blood.

CDR3 DNA sequence: TGCAGCGTTGAAGCTCTGGGACAGCCGAACACTGAAGCTTTCTTT. Its protein is CSVEALGQPNTEAFF. V and J are TRBV29-1 and TRBJ1-1; 7 bases map to TRBD1. The trim removed 1 base at V and 1 base at J, leaving 6 bases unmatched. Germline V gene sequence: CDR1 SQVTM, CDR2 ANQGSEA. The CDR3 has 15 residues.